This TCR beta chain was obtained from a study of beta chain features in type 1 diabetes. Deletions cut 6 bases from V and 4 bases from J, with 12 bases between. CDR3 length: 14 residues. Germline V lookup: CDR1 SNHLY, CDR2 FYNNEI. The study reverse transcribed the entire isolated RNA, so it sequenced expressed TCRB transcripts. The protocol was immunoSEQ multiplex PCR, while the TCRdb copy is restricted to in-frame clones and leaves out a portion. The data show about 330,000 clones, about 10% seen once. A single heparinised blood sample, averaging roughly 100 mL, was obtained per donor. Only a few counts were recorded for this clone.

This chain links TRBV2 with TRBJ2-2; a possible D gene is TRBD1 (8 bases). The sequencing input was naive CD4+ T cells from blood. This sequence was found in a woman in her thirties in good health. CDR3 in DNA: TGTGCCAGCAGAGCGGGACAGGCCACCGGGGAGCTGTTTTTT. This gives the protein CASRAGQATGELFF.